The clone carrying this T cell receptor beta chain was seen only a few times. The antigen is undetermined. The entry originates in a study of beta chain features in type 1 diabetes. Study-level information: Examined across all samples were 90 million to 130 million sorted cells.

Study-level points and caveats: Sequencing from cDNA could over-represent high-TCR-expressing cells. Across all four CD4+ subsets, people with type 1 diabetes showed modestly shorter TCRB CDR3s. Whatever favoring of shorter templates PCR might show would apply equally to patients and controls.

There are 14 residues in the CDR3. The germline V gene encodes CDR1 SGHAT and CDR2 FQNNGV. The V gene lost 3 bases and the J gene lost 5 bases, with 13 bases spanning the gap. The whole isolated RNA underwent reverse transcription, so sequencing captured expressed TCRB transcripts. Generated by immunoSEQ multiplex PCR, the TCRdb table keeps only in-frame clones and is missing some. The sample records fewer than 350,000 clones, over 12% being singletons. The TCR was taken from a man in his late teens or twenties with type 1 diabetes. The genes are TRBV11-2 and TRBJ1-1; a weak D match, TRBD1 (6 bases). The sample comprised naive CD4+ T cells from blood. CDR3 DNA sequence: TGTGCCAGCAGCTTTATCATCACAGGGACTGAAGCTTTCTTT. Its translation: CASSFIITGTEAFF.